This T cell receptor (beta chain) was sequenced during a study of CD8 T cells in ankylosing spondylitis. General study points: Disease-linked clones bore a CD8+ phenotype and were relatively rare in peripheral blood. Among TCR beta sequences, a motif of several highly homologous variants appeared characteristic of ankylosing spondylitis blood. Several of the motif variants were reported before in synovial fluid and blood from reactive arthritis.

5'-RACE, quantitative and with molecular barcodes, yielded the TCR beta libraries. TCRdb passed the 5' RACE reads through MiXCR, listing each CDR3 protein once. Counted here are around 220,000 distinct CDR3 sequences, around 16% occurring once; the ten biggest clones make up about 42%. The CDR3 sequence is 14 residues long. The germline V and J ends were trimmed by 8 bases and 2 bases, with 14 bases remaining between them. CDR1 and CDR2 (germline): SGHDN, FVKESK. A remark on this clonotype: Its antigen is not known.

The sequenced sample was blood, either unsorted or a sorted T cell fraction (not recorded which). This TCR was recovered from a male donor with ankylosing spondylitis. The genes are TRBV14 and TRBJ2-3, with a tentative D call TRBD1 (6 bases). The CDR3 loop is CASSLWGLTDTQYF. CDR3 DNA: TGTGCCAGCTCCCTATGGGGGCTCACAGATACGCAGTATTTT.